A selection of T cell receptor beta chains follows, all from one sample in a study of blood T cell repertoires in COVID-19. Profiling relied on immunoSEQ multiplex PCR, and the TCRdb table lists in-frame clones only, not all of them. This sample yields over 55,000 clones, of which around nine tenths are seen a single time; around 7.4% belongs to the top ten. The sequencing sample was made of peripheral blood. These receptors were obtained from a human donor with active COVID-19. The donor label of this sample is uncertain. Each CDR3 is given with its conserved first and last residue. Each record gives: clone size, V gene, CDR3 length, CDR3 protein. Some rows have no size entry. The others give once, few or many, or a class for an expanded clone.

clone size: -
V gene: TRBV2
CDR3 length: 14
CDR3 protein: CASNTASANEKLFF

clone size: -
V gene: TRBV24-1
CDR3 length: 17
CDR3 protein: CATSDPAGGGGADTQYF

clone size: -
V gene: TRBV14
CDR3 length: 17
CDR3 protein: CASSQLNSGDSTDTQYF

clone size: many
V gene: TRBV6-4
CDR3 length: 16
CDR3 protein: CASSALAGGEIGGYTF

clone size: -
V gene: TRBV9
CDR3 length: 14
CDR3 protein: CASSVSGSTDTQYF

clone size: -
V gene: TRBV4-1
CDR3 length: 13
CDR3 protein: CASGKGRGVEQFF

clone size: -
V gene: TRBV7-2
CDR3 length: 14
CDR3 protein: CASSLKGATGKLFF

clone size: once
V gene: TRBV5-5
CDR3 length: 15
CDR3 protein: CASSGPGSLSYEQYF

clone size: -
V gene: TRBV5-1
CDR3 length: 17
CDR3 protein: CASSPQGPHYSNQPQHF

clone size: -
V gene: TRBV19
CDR3 length: 16
CDR3 protein: CASSAYTGTGVEEQYF

clone size: -
V gene: TRBV9
CDR3 length: 14
CDR3 protein: CASSREGGSRELFF

clone size: -
V gene: TRBV5-8
CDR3 length: 15
CDR3 protein: CASSRVDRDSYEQYF

clone size: -
V gene: TRBV6-1
CDR3 length: 15
CDR3 protein: CASSRTGTVYNEQFF

clone size: -
V gene: TRBV5-1
CDR3 length: 13
CDR3 protein: CASSFKSDTEAFF

clone size: -
V gene: TRBV28
CDR3 length: 14
CDR3 protein: CASSFGTANQPQHF

clone size: once
V gene: TRBV6-6
CDR3 length: 16
CDR3 protein: CASSFPKALRGTEAFF

clone size: -
V gene: TRBV2
CDR3 length: 12
CDR3 protein: CASRWGDTEAFF

clone size: -
V gene: TRBV28
CDR3 length: 15
CDR3 protein: CASSLSGGRTDTQYF

clone size: once
V gene: TRBV4-1
CDR3 length: 15
CDR3 protein: CASSHLGQGNTEAFF

clone size: -
V gene: TRBV2
CDR3 length: 15
CDR3 protein: CASSENSNSNQPQHF

clone size: -
V gene: TRBV27
CDR3 length: 16
CDR3 protein: CASSLSWTSGSYEQYF

clone size: -
V gene: TRBV28
CDR3 length: 15
CDR3 protein: CASSPGTGGNQPQHF

clone size: -
V gene: TRBV6-6
CDR3 length: 14
CDR3 protein: CASRPGVVGNIQYF

clone size: -
V gene: TRBV12-3/TRBV12-4
CDR3 length: 13
CDR3 protein: CASKGGRLGTQYF

clone size: -
V gene: TRBV18
CDR3 length: 12
CDR3 protein: CASSLDTGELFF

clone size: -
V gene: TRBV6-1
CDR3 length: 13
CDR3 protein: CASSETGLETQYF

clone size: -
V gene: TRBV7-7
CDR3 length: 14
CDR3 protein: CASSDPKQGGEQYF

clone size: -
V gene: TRBV2
CDR3 length: 12
CDR3 protein: CASREESYEQYF

clone size: -
V gene: TRBV10-3
CDR3 length: 17
CDR3 protein: CAISDEAKVGANYGYTF

clone size: -
V gene: TRBV6-2/TRBV6-3
CDR3 length: 15
CDR3 protein: CACSYGGAGYNEQFF

clone size: -
V gene: TRBV6-6
CDR3 length: 16
CDR3 protein: CASSYSRGRGGDGYTF

clone size: -
V gene: TRBV12-3/TRBV12-4
CDR3 length: 13
CDR3 protein: CASSLDAINGYTF

clone size: once
V gene: TRBV24-1
CDR3 length: 15
CDR3 protein: CATSDPRDGQGKLFF

clone size: -
V gene: TRBV5-4
CDR3 length: 15
CDR3 protein: CASSFPAGVGDTQYF

clone size: -
V gene: TRBV19
CDR3 length: 14
CDR3 protein: CASSIGQENSPLHF

clone size: -
V gene: TRBV5-1
CDR3 length: 14
CDR3 protein: CASTDTGGSTEAFF

clone size: -
V gene: TRBV2
CDR3 length: 14
CDR3 protein: CASSGPSGGDEQYF

clone size: -
V gene: TRBV24-1
CDR3 length: 14
CDR3 protein: CATSDSGQGGEQYF

clone size: -
V gene: TRBV4-2
CDR3 length: 16
CDR3 protein: CASSSRGGRNTGELFF

clone size: -
V gene: TRBV3-1/TRBV3-2
CDR3 length: 12
CDR3 protein: CASSQVGGAAFF

clone size: -
V gene: TRBV7-9
CDR3 length: 13
CDR3 protein: CASRSEVLETQYF

clone size: -
V gene: TRBV11-1
CDR3 length: 14
CDR3 protein: CASSLGVQGETQYF

clone size: once
V gene: TRBV27
CDR3 length: 15
CDR3 protein: CASSSGSGRLETQYF

clone size: -
V gene: TRBV2
CDR3 length: 14
CDR3 protein: CASRRGGDLVEQYF

clone size: few
V gene: TRBV18
CDR3 length: 14
CDR3 protein: CASSLGQKNTEAFF

clone size: -
V gene: TRBV7-3
CDR3 length: 14
CDR3 protein: CASSLTLQADTQYF

clone size: -
V gene: TRBV18
CDR3 length: 15
CDR3 protein: CASSQWGGTSSEQYF

clone size: -
V gene: TRBV5-1
CDR3 length: 20
CDR3 protein: CASSQPTSRTSGTSYNEQFF

clone size: -
V gene: TRBV7-9
CDR3 length: 14
CDR3 protein: CASSWLQGNTEAFF

clone size: -
V gene: TRBV5-1
CDR3 length: 18
CDR3 protein: CASSLGLGLAGPTDTQYF

clone size: few
V gene: TRBV19
CDR3 length: 14
CDR3 protein: CASGLAGGSYEQYF

clone size: few
V gene: TRBV7-9
CDR3 length: 16
CDR3 protein: CASSNVGSQYTGELFF

clone size: -
V gene: TRBV5-1
CDR3 length: 15
CDR3 protein: CASSFGTGSSNEQFF

clone size: -
V gene: TRBV3-1/TRBV3-2
CDR3 length: 17
CDR3 protein: CASSQQGLAGGTDTQYF